This T cell receptor beta chain derives from a study of blood T cell repertoires in COVID-19. The overall study: T cells, B-cell-depleted T cells, or PBMCs provided the cDNA or gDNA that served as material.

As processed by the authors: Amplification of reference gene primers was used by the study to estimate nucleated cell counts. The table came from immunoSEQ multiplex PCR; TCRdb's copy has only in-frame clones and leaves some out. V and J calls plus clone size are reproduced from that table; the DNA served to infer D and trimming. The table lists under 150,000 clones, about 89% of them singletons. The trim removed 7 bases at V and 2 bases at J, leaving 4 bases unmatched. Germline values: CDR1 LNHDA, CDR2 SQIVND (reference sequence). There are 14 residues in the CDR3. The clonotype originates from a man in his fifties with active or convalescent COVID-19. The chain couples TRBV19 to TRBJ1-5; 8 bases agree with TRBD1. Specimen: peripheral blood. The CDR3, as DNA: TGTGCCAGTACCCCGGGACAGGGCAATCAGCCCCAGCATTTT. Protein product: CASTPGQGNQPQHF.